The clone carrying this TCR beta chain was observed many times. Both TCR beta VDJ combination and CDR3 sequence profiling were carried out. Genomic DNA was the template for this profiling. MiXCR, run by TCRdb on the reads, gives a single entry per CDR3 protein. The sample lists fewer than 250,000 distinct CDR3 sequences, around half occurring once. Sequencing was done on patients that had shown CD8+CD57+ cell expansion by flow cytometry. The V end lost 3 bases, the J end lost 0 bases, and 19 bases lay between the germline ends. The CDR3 has 18 amino acids. Germline V lookup: CDR1 SGDLS, CDR2 YYNGEE. This specimen belongs to a study of CD8+CD57+ T cells in acquired aplastic anemia.

This receptor was taken from a human donor with aplastic anemia. V gene TRBV9 combines with J gene TRBJ2-1; a weak D match, TRBD2 (5 bases). Input material: sorted CD4+, CD8+, or CD8+CD57+ T cells (not recorded which) from PBMCs. The CDR3 coding sequence is TGTGCCAGCAGCGCAACGAGGACTGGCATTAGCTCCTACAATGAGCAGTTCTTC. It encodes CASSATRTGISSYNEQFF.